Listed below are T cell receptor beta chains from one sample, sequenced in a study of T cell responses to AZD1222 COVID-19 vaccine. Clones were read by immunoSEQ multiplex PCR, and TCRdb kept only the in-frame ones, dropping some. The sample has more than 110,000 clones, 70% to 90% seen once. Sequencing used peripheral blood, obtained on day 0 of AZD1222 vaccination. These receptors all come from an adult in good health. The CDR3 runs from the conserved cysteine through the conserved F or W. D genes are given only for firm matches. Some rows mark clone size as missing; the rest say once, few, many or name a class of expanded clone.

d_call	v_call	j_call	clone_size	cdr3_nt	cdr3_aa
TRBD1	TRBV5-6	TRBJ2-7	few	TGTGCCAGCAGCCGGACAGGGGTGGCCCTCTACGAGCAGTACTTC	CASSRTGVALYEQYF
NA	TRBV13	TRBJ2-1	NA	TGTGCCAGCAAAAGACTCAGCAATGAGCAGTTCTTC	CASKRLSNEQFF
NA	TRBV10-2	TRBJ1-3	NA	TGCGCCAGCAGTGAGGGACAGCTACTCTCTGGAAACACCATATATTTT	CASSEGQLLSGNTIYF
TRBD2	TRBV6-5	TRBJ2-4	NA	TGTGCCAGCAGTTACGTGGCTAGCGGCATTCAGTACTTC	CASSYVASGIQYF
NA	TRBV12-3/TRBV12-4	TRBJ2-5	NA	TGTGCCAGCAGTTTGGGGGTTTCGGAGACCCAGTACTTC	CASSLGVSETQYF
NA	TRBV27	TRBJ2-5	NA	TGTGCCAGCAGTTTATCTTCGGCAACCCTGGAGACCCAGTACTTC	CASSLSSATLETQYF
NA	TRBV5-4	TRBJ2-3	NA	TGTGCCAGCAGACCCCCGGGACCGAGCACAGATACGCAGTATTTT	CASRPPGPSTDTQYF
NA	TRBV6-5	TRBJ1-1	NA	TGTGCCAGCAGTTTAACAAAGGGGACTGAAGCTTTCTTT	CASSLTKGTEAFF
NA	TRBV12-3/TRBV12-4	TRBJ1-5	once	TGTGCCAGCAGCCACAGGGATGGGCAGCCCCAGCATTTT	CASSHRDGQPQHF
NA	TRBV2	TRBJ1-5	NA	TGTGCCAGCAGTGATGGGTTTGACGCCTTTCTTAGGAGCAATCAGCCCCAGCATTTT	CASSDGFDAFLRSNQPQHF
NA	TRBV6-2/TRBV6-3	TRBJ1-2	NA	TGTGCCAGCAGTCGTGCGTTGCCGAAGGCTCCTAACTATGGCTACACCTTC	CASSRALPKAPNYGYTF
NA	TRBV14	TRBJ2-1	NA	TGTGCCAGCAGCCAAGATGCGGCGGGCTATTACAATGAGCAGTTCTTC	CASSQDAAGYYNEQFF
NA	TRBV29-1	TRBJ1-1	few	TGCAGCGTTAAAAGGGACCTCAACACTGAAGCTTTCTTT	CSVKRDLNTEAFF
TRBD1	TRBV18	TRBJ2-7	few	TGTGCCAGCTCACCGACCGGGACAGGGGCGCAAATCGAGCAGTACTTC	CASSPTGTGAQIEQYF
TRBD1	TRBV28	TRBJ1-1	NA	TGTGCCAGCGTCTCGGAACAGGGGGCGAGGACTGAAGCTTTCTTT	CASVSEQGARTEAFF
NA	TRBV27	TRBJ2-1	once	TGTGCCAGCAGTCGTTACAATGAGCAGTTCTTC	CASSRYNEQFF
NA	TRBV2	TRBJ1-2	NA	TGTGCCGGGCTCAGGCCTCTTAATGGCTACACCTTC	CAGLRPLNGYTF
TRBD2	TRBV27	TRBJ2-7	once	TGTGCCAGCAGCGGCCTCCCAAGACTAGCGGGAGCGAACGAGCAGTACTTC	CASSGLPRLAGANEQYF
NA	TRBV28	TRBJ2-7	NA	TGTGCCAGCAGTCCGACAGGGAGGTCCTACGAGCAGTACTTC	CASSPTGRSYEQYF
NA	TRBV2	TRBJ1-4	NA	TGTGCCAGCAGGTATTCGACGGTGGATGAAAAACTGTTTTTT	CASRYSTVDEKLFF
NA	TRBV27	TRBJ2-3	NA	TGTGCCAGCACCCCGGACCGGAGCGCTAGCACAGATACGCAGTATTTT	CASTPDRSASTDTQYF
NA	TRBV5-8	TRBJ1-5	NA	TGTGCCAGCAGCGCTCAAGACAATCAGCCCCAGCATTTT	CASSAQDNQPQHF
TRBD2	TRBV7-2	TRBJ2-1	NA	TGTGCCAGCATCTACCAACCTAGCGGCTCCTACAATGAGCAGTTCTTC	CASIYQPSGSYNEQFF
TRBD2	TRBV29-1	TRBJ2-7	NA	TGCAGCGTTTATCGGACTAGCGGGAGCCCTCTAAGGGGGGAGCAGTACTTC	CSVYRTSGSPLRGEQYF
TRBD1	TRBV12-5	TRBJ1-2	NA	TGTGCTAGTGGTTTGGTCCAATCCCCGGGACAGACCTATGGCTACACCTTC	CASGLVQSPGQTYGYTF
NA	TRBV27	TRBJ2-1	NA	TGTGCCAGCACCTCGAGCCTGCATGAGCAGTTCTTC	CASTSSLHEQFF
NA	TRBV4-3	TRBJ1-2	once	TGCGCCAGCAGCCAAGATTTAAGGGACTATGGCTACACCTTC	CASSQDLRDYGYTF
NA	TRBV9	TRBJ1-1	NA	TGTGCCAGCAGCGTAGCTGGGGAGTCCAGCGAAGCTTTCTTT	CASSVAGESSEAFF
NA	TRBV4-3	TRBJ1-6	NA	TGCGCCAGCAGCCAAGGACAGCCGCCATCACCCCTCCACTTT	CASSQGQPPSPLHF
NA	TRBV28	TRBJ1-3	NA	TGTGCCAGCAGTTTATCACTCCGGCCGCACACCATATATTTT	CASSLSLRPHTIYF
NA	TRBV11-3	TRBJ1-4	once	TGTGCCAGCAGCAGGGACACTTTGAATGAAAAACTGTTTTTT	CASSRDTLNEKLFF
TRBD2	TRBV30	TRBJ2-1	NA	TGTGCCTTGGGACTAGCGTTGTACAATGAGCAGTTCTTC	CALGLALYNEQFF
NA	TRBV28	TRBJ1-6	once	TGTGCCAGCAGTTTATTCAGGGGCAGTAATAATTCACCCCTCCACTTT	CASSLFRGSNNSPLHF
TRBD1	TRBV7-2	TRBJ1-2	NA	TGTGCCAGCAGCTTTCCGGGACAGGGAAAAAGTGGCTACACCTTC	CASSFPGQGKSGYTF
TRBD1	TRBV6-5	TRBJ1-5	NA	TGTGCCAGCAGTTTCAGACAGGGGAATCAGCCCCAGCATTTT	CASSFRQGNQPQHF
NA	TRBV5-8	TRBJ2-1	NA	TGTGCCAGCAGCTTGTCATCCAGCCCCCCAACGGATGAGCAGTTCTTC	CASSLSSSPPTDEQFF
NA	TRBV28	TRBJ2-7	NA	TGTGCCAGCAGTTTGCAAGGGGATACCTACGAGCAGTACTTC	CASSLQGDTYEQYF
NA	TRBV19	TRBJ1-6	NA	TGTGCCAGTAGTATTAAGGTTTCGAATTCACCCCTCCACTTT	CASSIKVSNSPLHF
NA	TRBV7-8	TRBJ2-1	NA	TGTGCCAGCAGCTTAACATTCGGGAGCCCCCAAGGGAAGCAGTTCTTC	CASSLTFGSPQGKQFF
NA	TRBV15	TRBJ1-5	NA	TGTGCCACCAGCATAGGTGGTCAGCCCCAGCATTTT	CATSIGGQPQHF
NA	TRBV6-5	TRBJ2-2	NA	TGTGCCAGCAGTTACTTTCAGGGCGGCGGGGAGCTGTTTTTT	CASSYFQGGGELFF
NA	TRBV19	TRBJ1-5	NA	TGTGCCAGTAACAATCAGCCCCAGCATTTT	CASNNQPQHF
TRBD1	TRBV5-6	TRBJ1-2	few	TGTGCCAGCAGCTTTGGGACAGGGCTGCATGGCTACACCTTC	CASSFGTGLHGYTF
TRBD1	TRBV9	TRBJ1-5	NA	TGTGCCAGCAGTCCTGGACAGGGGGCTGATCAGCCCCAGCATTTT	CASSPGQGADQPQHF
TRBD2	TRBV28	TRBJ2-3	NA	TGTGCCAGCCAGAGCGGGGGCACAGATACGCAGTATTTT	CASQSGGTDTQYF
TRBD1	TRBV6-2/TRBV6-3	TRBJ1-1	NA	TGTGCCAGCAGTTATCTCTCCGGGACAGGACTCGGGAACACTGAAGCTTTCTTT	CASSYLSGTGLGNTEAFF
NA	TRBV30	TRBJ1-2	NA	TGTGCCTGGAACAACCAGGGTGACTATGGCTACACCTTC	CAWNNQGDYGYTF
TRBD1	TRBV6-1	TRBJ2-7	NA	TGTGCCAGCAGTGAGAGTATGACAGGGGCGGACGAGCAGTACTTC	CASSESMTGADEQYF
NA	TRBV5-6	TRBJ1-2	NA	TGTGCCAGCAGTGCGGGGATAGTTGGCTACACCTTC	CASSAGIVGYTF
NA	TRBV29-1	TRBJ1-1	NA	TGCAGCGCCCGGACGCGCCCCACTGAAGCTTTCTTT	CSARTRPTEAFF
NA	TRBV9	TRBJ2-2	NA	TGTGCCAGCAGGCAGAAAAAGGGGGAGCTGTTTTTT	CASRQKKGELFF
NA	TRBV6-5	TRBJ1-4	NA	TGTGCCAGCAGTTCCGGGATAGGAGCAACTAATGAAAAACTGTTTTTT	CASSSGIGATNEKLFF
NA	TRBV6-5	TRBJ1-5	NA	TGTGCCAGCAGTCCCTCGGGGGGGGCGAGTCAGCCCCAGCATTTT	CASSPSGGASQPQHF
NA	TRBV20-1	TRBJ1-1	NA	TGCAGTGCCCATGGGGACACTGAAGCTTTCTTT	CSAHGDTEAFF
TRBD1	TRBV23-1	TRBJ1-2	NA	TGCGCCAGCACCCAGATCCCTTTCACCGGGACAGGGAAGGAGAGCTACACCTTC	CASTQIPFTGTGKESYTF